This TCR beta chain emerged from a study of T cell responses to AZD1222 COVID-19 vaccine (dated by TCRdb to about 2021). Regarding the complete study: A total of approximately 240 trial participants underwent TCR sequencing, of whom about 210 received two doses of AZD1222 and approximately 25 received two doses of the MenACWY control vaccine. Trial participants were enrolled by age into subgroups of 18-55, 56-69 and 70-plus years, and 148, 28 and 57 TCR-sequenced participants, respectively, were included in these subgroups.

CDR1 SQVTM and CDR2 ANQGSEA were looked up in the germline V gene. The cysteine opens and the phenylalanine closes a CDR3 of 15 amino acids. Just the 45-base CDR3 DNA is kept, in frame starting at base 1. At the junction V is shortened by 6 bases and J by 0 bases, with 14 bases in between. The time point label for this specimen denotes: sample from adult after SARS-CoV-2 infection, after symptom onset. Two convalescent COVID-19 patients, sampled after symptom onset from adults with prior SARS-CoV-2 infection, were also TCR-sequenced for comparison. Note on this clone: Which antigen it targets is not known. No much larger clonotype is one base removed from it; base qualities were not supplied.

Results the study describes overall, beyond this receptor: CD4 TCRs associated with the vaccine covered the entire spike protein, and the dominant responses were in regions 160-218 and 743-854. In the small 56-69-year group, the increase in depth fell short of significance, most likely because of low power. Only five to seven AZD1222 recipients were SARS-CoV-2 seropositive at baseline, limiting conclusions about previously exposed vaccinees. Most participants were white British and females outnumbered males, and the authors suggested that clonal diversity may have been underestimated. After two AZD1222 doses, spike-specific TCR breadth and depth were significantly higher than at day 0 and than in MenACWY recipients. Reportedly, close to half of the unique spike-specific TCRs recognized epitopes lying outside the regions that are mutated in the B.1.351 and B.1.1.7 variants. No day 14 peak-response samples were available, so repertoires were characterized only after the peak T cell response.

The CDR3 regions of human TCRbeta chains were analyzed by immunosequencing. The original methods were these. Repertoire TCRs were checked for matches against a reference library of SARS-CoV-2-specific TCRs that had been generated using the MIRA antigen-specificity platform. Breadth was defined as the fraction of unique TCRs that were SARS-CoV-2-associated. Depth was defined as the fraction of total T cells that were SARS-CoV-2-associated. Using the MIRA data, each spike-specific TCR was assigned both to the spike region to which the TCR was reactive and to a CD4 or CD8 class. Log10-transformed breadth and depth values were compared by one-way ANOVA with Sidak's multiple comparisons tests. TCRdb's version of the immuneACCESS table is confined to in-frame rearrangements and falls short of the full clone set. An unresolved V gene accounts for under half of the shortfall where checked; the remainder is of unknown origin. The V and J calls and clone size are taken from that table; D and trimming were inferred from the DNA. The sample data list just over 150,000 clones, and less than 90% of these were observed just once. The top ten constitute just under 7% of the sample.

Sample: peripheral blood, taken after recovery from COVID-19. This sequence was found in an adult who had recovered from COVID-19. The chain is encoded by TRBV29-1 joined to TRBJ2-2; the D gene is possibly TRBD2, with 5 bases matching. The CDR3: CSVAKRNANTGELFF. The DNA reads TGCAGCGTCGCGAAGCGGAACGCGAACACCGGGGAGCTGTTTTTT.